The following is a TCR beta chain sequence with its context. The antigen is undetermined. The data stem from a study of T cell responses to AZD1222 COVID-19 vaccine. Whole-study context: Second doses were pooled across both intervals (about 4 or about 12 weeks).

The CDR3 consists of 17 residues. Germline loops: CDR1 SGHDT, CDR2 YYEEEE. The V gene lost 0 bases and the J gene lost 4 bases, with 17 bases spanning the gap. The method was immunoSEQ multiplex PCR; TCRdb's version includes in-frame clones alone and lacks a portion of them. The sample lists approximately 89,000 clones, around nine tenths seen once, with 2.8% in the top ten. Broader study findings: Epitopes outside B.1.351 and B.1.1.7 mutated regions reportedly drew nearly half of spike TCRs.

The chain recombines TRBV5-6 with TRBJ1-3, with D perhaps matching TRBD1 (5 bases). Sample: peripheral blood, taken on day 0 of AZD1222 vaccination. This receptor was obtained from an adult in good health. CDR3 amino acids: CASSLDVGRVAGNTIYF. The CDR3 DNA sequence: TGTGCCAGCAGCTTGGATGTAGGCAGGGTTGCCGGAAACACCATATATTTT. The full variable domain, completed using reference TRBV5-6 and TRBJ1-3, is DAGVTQSPTHLIKTRGQQVTLRCSPKSGHDTVSWYQQALGQGPQFIFQYYEEEERQRGNFPDRFSGHQFPNYSSELNVNALLLGDSALYLCASSLDVGRVAGNTIYFGEGSWLTVV.